Listed here are 27 T cell receptor beta chains from one sample, sequenced in a study of shared clonotypes between healthy human individuals. Measured with immunoSEQ multiplex PCR; TCRdb has only the in-frame clones, and not every one. The data contain approximately 2.5 million clones, roughly nine tenths of them singletons. The sequenced material came from naive CD4+ T cells sorted from blood. Indicated subset: CD45RA+ positively selected. These TCRs come from a young man in good health.

This clone was seen once. This chain uses TRBV6-1 with TRBJ1-1; D perhaps matches TRBD1 (5 bases). Trimming left V 7 bases short and J 1 base short, with 16 bases between. This CDR3 comprises 15 residues. The germline V gene has CDR1 MNHNS and CDR2 SASEGT. Here the CDR3 DNA reads TGTGCCAGCACCGGGGGGGTCCAGGAGAACACTGAAGCTTTCTTT. Translating it yields CASTGGVQENTEAFF.

This clone was counted only a few times. J is TRBJ1-5 and V is TRBV30, with TRBD1 as a possible D gene (6 bases). V lost 4 bases and J 4 bases, leaving 17 bases between the germline ends. The CDR3 has 15 amino acids. Germline-derived CDR1 and CDR2 are GTSNPN and SVGIG (reference sequence). The CDR3 nucleotides are TGTGCCTGGACGTCCCACGGGCAGGGGAATCAGCCCCAGCATTTT. Amino acids: CAWTSHGQGNQPQHF.

The rearrangement uses TRBV7-8 and TRBJ2-7; D is unclear. Germline CDR1 SGHVS, CDR2 FQNEAQ. Trimming left V 3 bases short and J 4 bases short, with 7 bases between. This CDR3 has 12 residues. CDR3 DNA: TGTGCCAGCAGCTTTAACGGGTACGAGCAGTACTTC. Amino acids: CASSFNGYEQYF.

Notes on this clone: The sample contains more than one DNA sequence encoding this CDR3. This sequence joins TRBV29-1 and TRBJ2-7; D ambiguous. Germline CDR1 SQVTM, CDR2 ANQGSEA. This CDR3 is 10 amino acids long. The V and J ends lost 4 bases and 4 bases respectively, with 5 bases between them. The CDR3, as DNA: TGCAGCGTTGGGACGTACGAGCAGTACTTC. This codes for CSVGTYEQYF.

The rearrangement links TRBV5-1 to TRBJ2-2; D gene ambiguous. Germline V gene lookup returns CDR1 SGHRS and CDR2 YFSETQ. Trimming removed 4 bases at V and 8 bases at J, with 12 bases between. The CDR3 loop spans 13 amino acids. CDR3 coding DNA: TGCGCCAGCAGCCAATCGATTGGGGGGGAGCTGTTTTTT. Protein: CASSQSIGGELFF.

This sequence joins TRBV30 and TRBJ2-7; 8 nucleotides line up with TRBD2. Germline V gene sequence: CDR1 GTSNPN, CDR2 SVGIG (reference sequence). This CDR3 region has 13 residues. The V gene end was trimmed by 7 bases and the J gene end by 0 bases; junction bases not matched to a gene: 5. CDR3 loop: CAYRGGPSYEQYF. The DNA for the CDR3 is TGTGCCTACCGGGGGGGCCCCTCCTACGAGCAGTACTTC. Full variable domain (remainder filled in from reference TRBV30 and TRBJ2-7): SQTIHQWPATLVQPVGSPLSLECTVEGTSNPNLYWYRQAAGRGLQLLFYSVGIGQISSEVPQNLSASRPQDRQFILSSKKLLLSDSGFYLCAYRGGPSYEQYFGPGTRLTVT.

The V gene is TRBV19, the J gene TRBJ2-1; 9 nucleotides match TRBD2. CDR3 length: 18 amino acids. Looked up from germline, CDR1 is LNHDA and CDR2 is SQIVND (reference sequence). V shed 8 bases, J shed 1 base, and the junction held 15 bases outside the gene matches. The CDR3 protein is CASRPPRASGTSYNEQFF. As DNA, the CDR3 is TGTGCCAGTCGTCCCCCAAGGGCTAGCGGGACATCCTACAATGAGCAGTTCTTC.

This clone was counted once. The chain joins TRBV5-6 to TRBJ2-1; D is uncertain. The length of the CDR3 is 15 residues. V was trimmed by 3 bases and J by 0 bases, leaving 10 bases between them. Per the germline V gene, CDR1 is SGHDT and CDR2 is YYEEEE. CDR3 sequence (DNA): TGTGCCAGCAGCTCCACTACGAGCTCCTACAATGAGCAGTTCTTC. Its translation: CASSSTTSSYNEQFF.

The chain joins TRBV11-3 to TRBJ1-2; D is unclear. Trimming removed 5 bases at V and 3 bases at J, with 22 bases between. Germline V gene sequence: CDR1 SGHNT, CDR2 YENEEA. The CDR3 spans 17 residues. DNA of the CDR3: TGTGCCAGCAGCGCTACAAGGAAGGGCCCTAACGACTATGGCTACACCTTC. This sequence encodes CASSATRKGPNDYGYTF.

This clone was counted a few times. With a much larger clone just one base away, this may be a read error. The same CDR3 is also encoded by other DNA sequences in this sample. The genes are TRBV5-1 and TRBJ2-5; no clear D. The germline gives CDR1 SGHRS, CDR2 YFSETQ. V was cut by 0 bases and J by 5 bases, with 2 bases left in between. This CDR3 spans 11 amino acids. This CDR3 is CASSLDETQYF. The CDR3 DNA sequence: TGCGCCAGCAGCTTGGACGAGACCCAGTACTTC.

A single count supports this clone. This chain joins TRBV9 and TRBJ2-1; D is perhaps TRBD2 (6 bases). The V end was cut by 2 bases, the J end by 9 bases, with 12 bases between. This CDR3 comprises 13 residues. Germline V gene lookup returns CDR1 SGDLS and CDR2 YYNGEE. As DNA, the CDR3 is TGTGCCAGCAGCGTCCTAGCGCTAGGTGAGCAGTTCTTC. This gives the protein CASSVLALGEQFF.

This clone came up once. The same CDR3 also results from other DNA sequences found in this sample. The J gene is TRBJ2-2, the V gene TRBV18, with D possibly matching TRBD1 (5 bases). CDR1 is KGHSH and CDR2 is LQKENI in the germline V gene. This CDR3 is built from 16 residues. V shed 2 bases and J shed 2 bases, with 12 bases lying between them. The CDR3 coding sequence is TGTGCCAGCTCACCAACCGGTGGGGCAAACACCGGGGAGCTGTTTTTT. As protein: CASSPTGGANTGELFF.

As regards this clone: At the DNA level, this CDR3 is encoded by other sequences in the same sample as well. J is TRBJ1-5 and V is TRBV7-2; possibly TRBD1 for D (6 bases). Germline V CDR1 and CDR2: SGHTA, FQGNSA. The CDR3 length is 13 residues. The V end lost 5 bases, the J end lost 4 bases, and 9 bases lay between the germline ends. Here the CDR3 reads CASSPTGNQPQHF. Here the CDR3 DNA reads TGTGCCAGCAGCCCGACAGGAAATCAGCCCCAGCATTTT.

This clone has more than one count but fewer than ten. V and J are TRBV28 and TRBJ1-5; no clear D. V lost 11 bases and J lost 2, with 19 bases in between. The germline V gene has CDR1 MDHEN and CDR2 SYDVKM. The CDR3 has 15 amino acids. The CDR3 sequence: CAGSPGRAGNQPQHF. The CDR3 coding sequence is TGTGCCGGATCCCCCGGGAGGGCGGGCAATCAGCCCCAGCATTTT.

The count of this clone is one. The V and J genes are TRBV4-1 and TRBJ2-1; D possibly matches TRBD1 or TRBD2 (5 bases each). Germline assignment: CDR1 MGHRA and CDR2 YSYEKL. The CDR3 extends over 19 amino acids. V lost 0 bases and J 0 bases, leaving 18 bases between the germline ends. CDR3 protein: CASSQDDVRGPISYNEQFF. CDR3 bases: TGCGCCAGCAGCCAAGACGATGTGAGGGGACCAATCTCCTACAATGAGCAGTTCTTC.

This chain uses TRBV7-8 with TRBJ2-7; 10 nucleotides line up with TRBD2. The CDR3 runs to 14 residues. Germline lookup yields CDR1 SGHVS and CDR2 FQNEAQ. V trimming: 7 bases; J trimming: 2 bases; junction bases outside the gene matches: 5. CDR3 amino acids: CASTPLAGPYEQYF. CDR3 coding DNA: TGTGCCAGCACTCCACTAGCGGGACCCTACGAGCAGTACTTC.

V usage is TRBV2 and J usage is TRBJ1-2; no firm D call. This CDR3 has 11 amino acids. Germline lookup yields CDR1 SNHLY and CDR2 FYNNEI. The V gene lost 4 bases and the J gene lost 6 bases, with 6 bases spanning the gap. CDR3 region: CASSVRNGYTF. The CDR3, as DNA: TGTGCCAGCAGTGTTAGGAATGGCTACACCTTC.

DNA for the CDR3: TGTGCCAGTAGTACCATTACAGGGTGGAGGGAGCCCCAGCATTTT. This encodes CASSTITGWREPQHF. The rearrangement links TRBV19 to TRBJ1-5, with TRBD1 as a possible D gene (6 bases). The germline CDR1 and CDR2 sequences are LNHDA and SQIVND (reference sequence). V was pared by 4 bases and J by 8 bases, with 18 bases between. This CDR3 spans 15 amino acids.

In regard to this clone: The germline gene is not matched at one end of the junction; a read error may be the cause. V gene TRBV5-1 combines with J gene TRBJ1-2; D unresolved. The V gene's germline CDR1 is SGHRS and CDR2 YFSETQ. The CDR3 has 12 amino acids. This CDR3 is CASSGDRTSPHF. CDR3 coding DNA: TGCGCCAGCAGCGGGGATCGGACCTCACCCCACTTC.

This clone occurred once. The CDR3 sequence: CASSGVGAAGANVLTF. CDR3 DNA sequence: TGTGCCAGCAGTGGAGTGGGTGCGGCTGGGGCCAACGTCCTGACTTTC. V is TRBV2 and J is TRBJ2-6; no clear D. This CDR3 is built from 16 residues. Trimming cost V 4 bases and J 2 bases, with 12 bases left between them. CDR1 and CDR2 (germline): SNHLY, FYNNEI.

The chain has TRBV29-1 and TRBJ2-3; D possibly uses TRBD1 or TRBD2 (6 bases each). Deletions cut 7 bases from V and 0 bases from J, with 11 bases between. CDR1 and CDR2 from the germline V gene are SQVTM and ANQGSEA. The CDR3 runs 13 residues. CDR3 region: CSGGAGSTDTQYF. In nucleotides, the CDR3 is TGCAGCGGGGGGGCGGGCAGCACAGATACGCAGTATTTT.

The chain has TRBV6-5 and TRBJ2-1; D is uncertain. The ends were cut back, 4 bases at V and 4 bases at J, with 5 bases in the middle. Germline V CDR1 and CDR2: MNHEY, SVGAGI. The length of the CDR3 is 12 residues. The CDR3 reads CASSSEYNEQFF. CDR3 bases: TGTGCCAGCAGTTCCGAGTACAATGAGCAGTTCTTC.

J is TRBJ2-1 and V is TRBV7-2, with D possibly TRBD2 on 6 matching bases. V gave up 1 base and J gave up 4 bases, with 11 bases separating them. CDR3 length: 15 residues. Germline V gene sequence: CDR1 SGHTA, CDR2 FQGNSA. The chain's CDR3 is CASSLGWGDYNEQFF. The CDR3 DNA is TGTGCCAGCAGCTTAGGCTGGGGGGATTACAATGAGCAGTTCTTC.

The V gene is TRBV11-2, the J gene TRBJ1-1, with a weak D call TRBD1 (5 bases). Germline V gene lookup returns CDR1 SGHAT and CDR2 FQNNGV. The CDR3 runs to 14 residues. Between the trimmed V and J ends, which lost 9 bases and 0 bases, there was a span of 14 bases. The CDR3 region is CASTWGRMNTEAFF. CDR3 sequence (DNA): TGTGCCAGTACGTGGGGACGCATGAACACTGAAGCTTTCTTT.

The rearrangement joins TRBV5-1 to TRBJ1-4; TRBD1 matches 7 bases. Germline trimming cut 5 bases from V and 4 bases from J; bases unmatched to any gene: 8. Germline lookup yields CDR1 SGHRS and CDR2 YFSETQ. The length of the CDR3 is 15 residues. In DNA, the CDR3 is TGCGCCAGCAGTCAGGAGGGGGCAAGTAATGAAAAACTGTTTTTT. Translation: CASSQEGASNEKLFF. The entire variable domain, with the rest obtained from reference TRBV5-1 and TRBJ1-4, is as follows: KAGVTQTPRYLIKTRGQQVTLSCSPISGHRSVSWYQQTPGQGLQFLFEYFSETQRNKGNFPGRFSGRQFSNSRSEMNVSTLELGDSALYLCASSQEGASNEKLFFGSGTQLSVL.

The chain has TRBV25-1 and TRBJ1-2; D may be TRBD1 (5 bases). V lost 4 bases, J lost 4 bases, and 10 bases lay in between. Germline CDR1 and CDR2: MGHDK and SYGVNS. The CDR3 is 13 residues long. The CDR3 sequence is CASSVYGTYGYTF. Here the CDR3 DNA reads TGTGCCAGCAGTGTATACGGGACCTATGGCTACACCTTC.

CDR3 sequence reads: CAWSVEWTSSYNSPLHF. In DNA form, the CDR3 reads TGTGCCTGGAGTGTGGAGTGGACGAGCTCCTATAATTCACCCCTCCACTTT. The J gene is TRBJ1-6, the V gene TRBV30, with D hard to call. Germline CDR1 is GTSNPN and CDR2 is SVGIG (reference sequence). V lost 0 bases and J 0 bases, leaving 12 bases between the germline ends. The CDR3 loop spans 17 amino acids.